These 14 T cell receptor beta chains came from one sample sequenced in a study of T-cell memory formation after mild COVID-19. MiXCR was run by TCRdb on the 5' RACE reads, yielding one entry per CDR3 protein. Counted here are 530,000 or so distinct CDR3 sequences, around 16% occurring once; the ten biggest clones make up about 8.1%. Sequencing input: PBMCs or a T cell subset sorted from them (not recorded which). These receptors were taken from an adult woman who had mild COVID-19 (a few samples of this study predate the infection). Cell type and time point are not known.

V and J are TRBV9 and TRBJ1-4; no firm D call. Germline V CDR1 and CDR2: SGDLS, YYNGEE. The germline V and J ends were trimmed by 0 bases and 7 bases, with 13 bases remaining between them. The CDR3 is made up of 15 amino acids. As DNA, the CDR3 is TGTGCCAGCAGCGTAGACTGGGGAATAACTGAAAAACTGTTTTTT. Encoded protein: CASSVDWGITEKLFF.

V usage is TRBV2 and J usage is TRBJ2-1, with 12 bases aligning to TRBD2. V shed 5 bases, J shed 6 bases, and the junction held 8 bases outside the gene matches. The CDR3 loop spans 16 amino acids. Germline V lookup: CDR1 SNHLY, CDR2 FYNNEI. CDR3 DNA sequence: TGTGCCAGCAGTAGTCCTAGCGGGAGGGCCGGCAATGAGCAGTTCTTC. It encodes CASSSPSGRAGNEQFF.

The CDR3 coding sequence is TGTGCCAGCAGCTCCAGTCCGGGGCAGAACACTGAAGCTTTCTTT. Translated, it gives CASSSSPGQNTEAFF. The gene calls are TRBV7-3 and TRBJ1-1, with TRBD1 as a possible D gene (5 bases). Trimming pared 4 bases from V and 1 base from J, leaving 13 bases between. The CDR3 loop spans 15 amino acids. Germline V gene data show CDR1 as SGHTA and CDR2 as FQGTGA.

A few counts support this clonotype. This rearrangement joins TRBV19 to TRBJ2-1; a weak D match, TRBD1 (5 bases). Per germline, CDR1 LNHDA and CDR2 SQIVND (reference sequence). The V gene lost 2 bases and the J gene lost 5 bases, with 10 bases spanning the gap. There are 14 residues in the CDR3. The CDR3 here is CASSIQGRDNEQFF. CDR3 DNA sequence: TGTGCCAGTAGTATACAGGGTAGGGACAATGAGCAGTTCTTC.

The sample holds a few counts of this clonotype. The chain is built from TRBV5-1 and TRBJ2-7; D could derive from TRBD1 or TRBD2 (6 bases each). The CDR3 covers 13 residues. The germline V gene encodes CDR1 SGHRS and CDR2 YFSETQ. V gave up 4 bases and J gave up 5 bases, with 13 bases separating them. For the CDR3, the DNA is TGCGCCAGCAGCCTCCGGAGGGGGGACGAGCAGTACTTC. Protein product: CASSLRRGDEQYF.

This clonotype was recorded at least ten times. The chain combines TRBV15 with TRBJ2-7, with 9 positions matching TRBD1. The CDR3 contains 12 residues. The J segment lost 8 bases and the V segment lost 4 bases, leaving 3 bases of the junction unmatched. The germline V gene encodes CDR1 LNHNV and CDR2 YYDKDF (reference sequence). DNA of the CDR3: TGTGCCACCAGCACCACAGGGGGCCAGCAGTACTTC. It specifies CATSTTGGQQYF.

This rearrangement joins TRBV6-1 to TRBJ1-3; D gene uncertain. The ends were cut back, 1 base at V and 5 bases at J, with 12 bases in the middle. The germline gives CDR1 MNHNS, CDR2 SASEGT. This CDR3 has 15 residues. CDR3 in amino acids: CASSEGGSMRNTIYF. In DNA, the CDR3 is TGTGCCAGCAGTGAAGGAGGGAGTATGAGAAACACCATATATTTT.

This clonotype was detected only a few times. The V gene is TRBV7-6, the J gene TRBJ2-5; weak D call: TRBD1 (5 bases). The CDR3 contains 17 residues. Trimming stripped 8 bases from V and 9 bases from J, with 31 bases between. CDR1 SGHVS and CDR2 FNYEAQ come from the germline V gene. The CDR3 protein is CASSHKVWQGTQGAQYF. The DNA for the CDR3 is TGTGCCAGCTCGCACAAGGTCTGGCAGGGCACCCAAGGGGCCCAGTACTTC.

This clonotype showed up just a few times. J is TRBJ2-7 and V is TRBV7-9, with a possible D match to TRBD1 (5 bases). This CDR3 comprises 17 residues. Germline-derived CDR1 and CDR2 are SEHNR and FQNEAQ (reference sequence). The V and J ends lost 0 bases and 0 bases respectively, with 15 bases between them. DNA of the CDR3: TGTGCCAGCAGCTTAGCCTCGCGCAGGGCCTTCTCCTACGAGCAGTACTTC. This encodes CASSLASRRAFSYEQYF.

This clonotype has a count of ten or more. The chain has TRBV6-6 and TRBJ2-7; 10 bases are a match to TRBD2. Per the germline V gene, CDR1 is MNHNY and CDR2 is SVGAGI (reference sequence). CDR3 size: 13 residues. J was trimmed by 8 bases and V by 2 bases; bases with no gene match: 3. DNA for the CDR3: TGTGCCAGCAGTTACGCTAGCGGGGGTCAGCAGTACTTC. Translated, it gives CASSYASGGQQYF.

The chain has TRBV7-2 and TRBJ2-1; D ambiguous. Germline V gene lookup returns CDR1 SGHTA and CDR2 FQGNSA. The length of the CDR3 is 16 residues. Trimming removed 4 bases at V and 1 base at J, with 14 bases between. CDR3 in DNA: TGTGCCAGCAGCTCCCAGCCCCCACCATCCTACAATGAGCAGTTCTTC. Its protein product is CASSSQPPPSYNEQFF.

In this sample, this clonotype turned up a few times. The CDR3 nucleotides read TGCAGTGCTAGAGACAGGGGACGGGGCTACACCTTC. Its protein is CSARDRGRGYTF. The chain links TRBV20-1 to TRBJ1-2; a possible D gene is TRBD1 (6 bases). Per the germline V gene, CDR1 is DFQATT and CDR2 is SNEGSKA (reference sequence). The CDR3 is 12 amino acids. The ends were cut back, 0 bases at V and 8 bases at J, with 10 bases in the middle.

The rearrangement joins TRBV4-3 to TRBJ1-1, with D possibly TRBD1 on 6 matching bases. Trimming removed 4 bases at V and 6 bases at J, with 18 bases between. CDR1 LGHNA and CDR2 YSLEER come from the germline V gene. The CDR3 contains 15 residues. The CDR3 DNA follows: TGCGCCAGCAGCCCAATCGAGGGGGAGGATTCTGAAGCTTTCTTT. As protein: CASSPIEGEDSEAFF.

The chain employs TRBV24-1 and TRBJ2-3; D is undetermined. With 5 bases removed from V and 1 base from J, the gap between germline ends came to 6 bases. Germline CDR1 is KGHDR and CDR2 is SFDVKD. The CDR3 sequence is 13 residues long. The CDR3 loop is CATSGARTDTQYF. Written as DNA, the CDR3 is TGTGCCACCAGTGGCGCACGCACAGATACGCAGTATTTT.